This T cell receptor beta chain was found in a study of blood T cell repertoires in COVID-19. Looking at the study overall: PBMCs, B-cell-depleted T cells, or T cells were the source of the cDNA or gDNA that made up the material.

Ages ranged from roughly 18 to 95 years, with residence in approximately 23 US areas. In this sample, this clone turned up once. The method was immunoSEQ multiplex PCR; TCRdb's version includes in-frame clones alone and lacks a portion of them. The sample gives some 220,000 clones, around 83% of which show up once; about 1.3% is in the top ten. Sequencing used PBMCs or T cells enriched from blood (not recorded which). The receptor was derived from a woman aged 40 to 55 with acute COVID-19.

The CDR3 sequence: CASNNMYNTGELFF. The CDR3 coding sequence is TGTGCCAGCAATAATATGTATAACACCGGGGAGCTGTTTTTT. This chain joins TRBV6-5 and TRBJ2-2, with unresolved D. The V gene lost 7 bases and the J gene lost 2 bases, with 11 bases spanning the gap. The CDR3 has 14 amino acids. The germline V gene encodes CDR1 MNHEY and CDR2 SVGAGI.